The present TCR beta chain was sequenced within a study of shared clonotypes between healthy human individuals. On this clone: Its antigen is not known.

This CDR3 comprises 14 residues. The germline V gene has CDR1 SGHDT and CDR2 YYEEEE. The V and J ends lost 4 bases and 2 bases respectively, with 10 bases between them. Sequencing was at deep level. Clones were read by immunoSEQ multiplex PCR, and TCRdb kept only the in-frame ones, dropping some. This table has under 150,000 clones, approximately 70% appearing once. Study results and caveats: The sole specimen, blood, was sampled, and tissue repertoires likely differ. Generally, naive subsets came out with larger estimated richness than memory subsets. Clonotype sharing among the donors was expected to vary with sequencing depth.

This sequence was found in a woman between 25 and 40 years old in good health. The specimen was memory CD8+ T cells sorted from blood. As to subset: CD45RO+ cells pooled with CCR7-negative TemRA cells. V usage is TRBV5-6 and J usage is TRBJ1-3; D is perhaps TRBD1 (5 bases). The CDR3 nucleotides read TGTGCCAGCAGCCTAGGACAACCTGGAAACACCATATATTTT. Translating gives CASSLGQPGNTIYF.